Below, 26 T cell receptor beta chains from the same sample are listed, as sequenced in a study of blood T cells in healthy people across ages. A second roughly 6 to 11 cycle PCR used barcoded and J-beta primers. MiXCR, run by TCRdb on the 5' RACE reads, gives a single entry per CDR3 protein. The repertoire holds fewer than 900,000 distinct CDR3 sequences, with about 40% as singletons. The sample consisted of blood. The receptors shown here come from a woman in her sixties or seventies in good health.

The CDR3 sequence: CASSQGTSGRAGTQYF. As DNA, the CDR3 is TGCGCCAGCAGCCAAGGGACTAGCGGGAGGGCAGGTACGCAGTATTTT. V and J are TRBV4-1 and TRBJ2-3, with 15 bases that match TRBD2. Trimming removed 1 base from V and 8 bases from J; junction bases left unmatched: 4. From germline, CDR1 is MGHRA and CDR2 YSYEKL. There are 16 residues in the CDR3.

V usage is TRBV7-9 and J usage is TRBJ1-4, with a weak D call TRBD1 (6 bases). CDR1 and CDR2 from the germline V gene are SEHNR and FQNEAQ (reference sequence). The germline V and J ends were trimmed by 2 bases and 12 bases, with 16 bases remaining between them. The CDR3 spans 14 residues. DNA of the CDR3: TGTGCCAGCAGCTTAATCGGGGGGGCCACAGAACTGTTTTTT. Translating it yields CASSLIGGATELFF.

This clonotype was recorded at least ten times. The genes are TRBV11-1 and TRBJ2-1, with 8 nucleotides matching TRBD2. The J segment lost 5 bases and the V segment lost 3 bases, leaving 6 bases of the junction unmatched. The length of the CDR3 is 15 residues. From germline, CDR1 is SGHAT and CDR2 FQDESV (reference sequence). CDR3: CASSFVPGGNNEQFF. The CDR3 DNA sequence: TGTGCCAGCAGCTTCGTCCCGGGGGGGAACAATGAGCAGTTCTTC.

This clonotype has just a few counts. The rearrangement joins TRBV9 to TRBJ1-2; tentative D call: TRBD1 (6 bases). The CDR3 extends over 15 amino acids. Germline V gene lookup returns CDR1 SGDLS and CDR2 YYNGEE. Between the trimmed V and J ends, which lost 2 bases and 2 bases, there was a span of 13 bases. The CDR3 nucleotides are TGTGCCAGCAGCGTCGTTTTGGACAGCAACTATGGCTACACCTTC. It yields the protein CASSVVLDSNYGYTF.

The chain has TRBV4-1 and TRBJ2-3; tentative D call: TRBD1 (6 bases). CDR3 length: 14 amino acids. Trimming took off 4 bases at V and 3 bases at J, with 11 bases between the two ends. Germline CDR1 and CDR2: MGHRA and YSYEKL. The CDR3 DNA follows: TGCGCCAGCAGCCGGGCAGGGGCTACAGATACGCAGTATTTT. This codes for CASSRAGATDTQYF.

The chain joins TRBV6-2 or TRBV6-3 to TRBJ1-1; D is unclear. V lost 4 bases and J 3 bases, leaving 6 bases between the germline ends. This CDR3 has 12 amino acids. Germline loops: CDR1 MNHEY, CDR2 SVGEGT. CDR3 in DNA: TGTGCCAGCAGTTTGATGGACACTGAAGCTTTCTTT. It translates to CASSLMDTEAFF.

V is TRBV3-1 and J is TRBJ2-3, with 10 positions matching TRBD2. The length of the CDR3 is 18 residues. Germline-derived CDR1 and CDR2 are LGHDT and YNNKEL (reference sequence). V trimming: 0 bases; J trimming: 3 bases; junction bases outside the gene matches: 9. CDR3 amino acids: CASSQDSLASGSTDTQYF. The CDR3 region has the DNA TGTGCCAGCAGCCAAGATTCCTTAGCTAGCGGGAGTACAGATACGCAGTATTTT.

For this clonotype: A junction boundary mismatches the germline segment, possibly from a read error. V gene TRBV7-2 combines with J gene TRBJ2-3, with D perhaps matching TRBD2 (6 bases). The V gene's germline CDR1 is SGHTA and CDR2 FQGNSA. The CDR3 runs to 16 residues. CDR3 sequence (DNA): TGTGCCAGCAACTTAGGTCTTGCGGGGAGCACAGATACGCAGTATTTT. Translating gives CASNLGLAGSTDTQYF.

The CDR3 sequence: CASRLGQGRYTQYF. The CDR3, as DNA: TGTGCCAGCAGATTAGGACAGGGGAGATATACGCAGTATTTT. The V call is TRBV6-5, the J call TRBJ2-3; TRBD1 matches 9 bases. Germline V gene data show CDR1 as MNHEY and CDR2 as SVGAGI. This CDR3 is 14 amino acids long. J lost 7 bases, V lost 6 bases, and 8 bases had no gene match.

This clonotype has only one observation. The rearrangement joins TRBV10-3 to TRBJ2-7; maybe TRBD2 (6 bases). Germline CDR1 and CDR2: ENHRY and SYGVKD. There are 15 residues in the CDR3. Trimming pared 6 bases from V and 4 bases from J, leaving 19 bases between. CDR3 in amino acids: CAIRAKTGEGYEQYF. The CDR3 DNA sequence: TGTGCCATCAGAGCCAAGACGGGAGAAGGGTACGAGCAGTACTTC.

The V and J genes are TRBV6-5 and TRBJ2-7; 8 bases align to TRBD2. The CDR3 is made up of 16 amino acids. V gave up 2 bases and J gave up 1 base; unmatched junction bases: 7. CDR1 is MNHEY, CDR2 SVGAGI, per germline. The CDR3 is CASSYRPGGASYEQYF. In nucleotides, the CDR3 is TGTGCCAGCAGTTACAGGCCCGGGGGGGCGTCCTACGAGCAGTACTTC.

This clonotype was seen more than once but under ten times. V is TRBV20-1 and J is TRBJ2-5; 9 bases are a match to TRBD2. The CDR3 loop spans 13 amino acids. The V gene end was trimmed by 6 bases and the J gene end by 4 bases; junction bases not matched to a gene: 6. Germline V gene lookup returns CDR1 DFQATT and CDR2 SNEGSKA (reference sequence). The CDR3 loop is CSAVVAGVETQYF. The CDR3 DNA reads TGCAGTGCCGTAGTAGCGGGGGTAGAGACCCAGTACTTC.

The V gene is TRBV12-3 or TRBV12-4, the J gene TRBJ2-1; D remains unclear. The germline V and J ends were trimmed by 5 bases and 0 bases, with 14 bases remaining between them. This CDR3 region has 16 residues. DNA for the CDR3: TGTGCCAGCAGTGAGCTCGTTCTTGGCTCCTACAATGAGCAGTTCTTC. Its translation is CASSELVLGSYNEQFF.

The chain has TRBV9 and TRBJ2-7; 10 bases fit TRBD2. This CDR3 is built from 16 residues. The trim removed 0 bases at V and 3 bases at J, leaving 6 bases unmatched. CDR1 and CDR2 from the germline V gene are SGDLS and YYNGEE. CDR3: CASSVAAGTSDYEQYF. The CDR3 DNA reads as TGTGCCAGCAGCGTAGCAGCCGGGACTAGCGACTACGAGCAGTACTTC.

The chain employs TRBV20-1 and TRBJ1-2; 7 bases are shared with TRBD1. CDR3 length equals 14 residues. The junction had 7 bases not matched to a gene; V was cut back by 4 bases and J by 2 bases. Germline CDR1 and CDR2: DFQATT and SNEGSKA (reference sequence). CDR3 nucleotide sequence: TGCAGTGCTACCAGTCTGACAGGGAACTATGGCTACACCTTC. Translating it yields CSATSLTGNYGYTF.

There are many counts of this clonotype. The chain joins TRBV5-6 to TRBJ2-7, with TRBD1 matching 8 bases. Germline trimming cut 4 bases from V and 0 bases from J; bases unmatched to any gene: 15. Germline loops: CDR1 SGHDT, CDR2 YYEEEE. The CDR3 is 18 residues long. In DNA form, the CDR3 reads TGTGCCAGCAGCAGACCGGGACAGGTCACGGACGGCTCCTACGAGCAGTACTTC. It is translated as CASSRPGQVTDGSYEQYF.

This sequence joins TRBV5-1 and TRBJ2-5, with 7 bases lining up with TRBD2. Trimming removed 2 bases from V and 4 bases from J; junction bases left unmatched: 8. The CDR3 has 15 residues. From germline, CDR1 is SGHRS and CDR2 YFSETQ. The CDR3 reads CASSFRDYVLETQYF. In nucleotides, the CDR3 is TGCGCCAGCAGCTTCCGGGACTACGTCTTAGAGACCCAGTACTTC.

There are a few counts of this clonotype. The chain has TRBV3-1 and TRBJ2-1; 13 nucleotides line up with TRBD2. TRBJ2-7 matches the DNA end more closely, so the J call is doubtful. This CDR3 is 15 amino acids long. Germline CDR1 is LGHDT and CDR2 is YNNKEL (reference sequence). The CDR3 DNA follows: TGTGCCAGCAGCCAAGGACTAGCGGGAGGAAACGAGCAGTACTTC. Its translation: CASSQGLAGGNEQYF.

About this clonotype itself: An end of the junction differs from the germline gene, which may be a read error. V and J are TRBV7-9 and TRBJ2-1; TRBD1 agrees at 10 bases. The CDR3 spans 14 residues. Germline-derived CDR1 and CDR2 are SEHNR and FQNEAQ (reference sequence). Here the CDR3 DNA reads TGCGCCAGCAGCTTAGCGCAGGGACAGGGGGAGCAGTTCTTC. Translation gives CASSLAQGQGEQFF.

The chain carries TRBV20-1 and TRBJ2-3, with D hard to call. With 5 bases removed from V and 4 bases from J, the gap between germline ends came to 16 bases. The CDR3 is made up of 14 amino acids. Germline CDR1 and CDR2: DFQATT and SNEGSKA (reference sequence). The CDR3 reads CSAPTLQASDTQYF. Here the CDR3 DNA reads TGCAGTGCTCCAACTCTGCAGGCGTCAGATACGCAGTATTTT.

This clonotype was recorded a few times. The rearrangement links TRBV9 to TRBJ2-3; no clear D gene. The CDR3 extends over 15 amino acids. Trimming shortened V by 4 bases and J by 3 bases, and 15 bases separated the two germline ends. CDR1 and CDR2 (germline): SGDLS, YYNGEE. CDR3 sequence (DNA): TGTGCCAGCAGCTACAATCCGACCACTACAGATACGCAGTATTTT. It yields the protein CASSYNPTTTDTQYF.

This clonotype came up once. CDR3 DNA: TGTGCCAGCAGTTACAGAGGAGGGAGACTCTACAATGAGCAGTACTTC. Its protein product is CASSYRGGRLYNEQYF. The chain has TRBV6-2 or TRBV6-3 and TRBJ2-1; a possible D gene is TRBD2 (6 bases). The J call may be wrong; the DNA end is better matched by TRBJ2-7. This CDR3 is built from 16 residues. Germline V lookup: CDR1 MNHEY, CDR2 SVGEGT.

V is TRBV9 and J is TRBJ2-3; D not certain. Germline V lookup: CDR1 SGDLS, CDR2 YYNGEE. V lost 0 bases, J lost 4 bases, and 12 bases lay in between. The CDR3 loop spans 15 amino acids. CDR3 region: CASSVDYVGADTQYF. CDR3 nucleotides: TGTGCCAGCAGCGTAGATTATGTTGGGGCAGATACGCAGTATTTT.

The gene calls are TRBV7-2 and TRBJ1-2; D is unresolved. V lost 5 bases and J lost 8, with 9 bases in between. The germline CDR1 and CDR2 sequences are SGHTA and FQGNSA. This CDR3 has 11 residues. DNA of the CDR3: TGTGCCAGCAGCCGTGAGTACGGCTACACCTTC. Its translation is CASSREYGYTF.

This sequence joins TRBV29-1 and TRBJ2-5, with 9 bases aligning to TRBD2. The V gene end was trimmed by 5 bases and the J gene end by 4 bases; junction bases not matched to a gene: 2. Per germline, CDR1 SQVTM and CDR2 ANQGSEA. CDR3 size: 12 residues. The chain's CDR3 is CSVSSGGETQYF. The DNA of the CDR3 is TGCAGCGTTAGTAGCGGGGGAGAGACCCAGTACTTC.

V and J are TRBV2 and TRBJ1-2; 10 bases fit TRBD1. This CDR3 is built from 14 residues. Germline CDR1 and CDR2: SNHLY and FYNNEI. Trimming removed 3 bases from V and 6 bases from J; junction bases left unmatched: 4. CDR3 in amino acids: CASSDWTGGDGYTF. The CDR3 DNA is TGTGCCAGCAGTGACTGGACAGGGGGGGATGGCTACACCTTC.